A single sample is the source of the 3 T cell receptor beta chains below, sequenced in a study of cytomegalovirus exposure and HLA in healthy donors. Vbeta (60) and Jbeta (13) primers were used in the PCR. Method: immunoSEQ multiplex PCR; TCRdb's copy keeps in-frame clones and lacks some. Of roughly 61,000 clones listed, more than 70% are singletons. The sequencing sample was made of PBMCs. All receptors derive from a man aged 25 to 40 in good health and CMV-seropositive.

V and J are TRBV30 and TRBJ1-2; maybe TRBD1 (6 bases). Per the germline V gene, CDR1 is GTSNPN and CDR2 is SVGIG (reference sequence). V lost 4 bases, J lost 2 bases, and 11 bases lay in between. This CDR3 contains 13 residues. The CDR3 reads CAWNGGRNYGYTF. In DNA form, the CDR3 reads TGTGCCTGGAACGGGGGGCGAAACTATGGCTACACCTTC.

This chain's CDR3 is CASSPDGVGTGELFF. DNA for the CDR3: TGTGCCAGCAGCCCAGACGGGGTGGGGACCGGGGAGCTGTTTTTT. This chain uses TRBV11-3 with TRBJ2-2; tentatively, D is TRBD2 (5 bases). V was pared by 5 bases and J by 5 bases, with 15 bases between. CDR1 and CDR2 from the germline V gene are SGHNT and YENEEA. The CDR3 is made up of 15 amino acids.

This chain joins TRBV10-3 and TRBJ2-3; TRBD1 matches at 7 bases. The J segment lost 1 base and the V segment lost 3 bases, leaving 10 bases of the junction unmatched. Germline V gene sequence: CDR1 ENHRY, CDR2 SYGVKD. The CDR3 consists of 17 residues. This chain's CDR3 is CAISDDTGVGGTDTQYF. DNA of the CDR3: TGTGCCATCAGTGATGATACAGGGGTTGGTGGCACAGATACGCAGTATTTT.